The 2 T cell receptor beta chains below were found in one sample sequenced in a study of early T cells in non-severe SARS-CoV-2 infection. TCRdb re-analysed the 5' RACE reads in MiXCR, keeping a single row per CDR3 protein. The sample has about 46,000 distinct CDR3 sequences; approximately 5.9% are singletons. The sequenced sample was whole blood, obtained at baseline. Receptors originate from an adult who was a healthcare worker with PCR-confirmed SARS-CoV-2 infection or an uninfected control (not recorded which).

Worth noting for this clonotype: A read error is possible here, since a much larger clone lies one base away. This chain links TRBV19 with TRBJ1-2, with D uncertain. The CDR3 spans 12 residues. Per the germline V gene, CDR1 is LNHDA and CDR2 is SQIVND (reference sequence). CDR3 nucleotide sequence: TGTGCCAGTAGTCCGACGCCTTATGGCTACGCCTTC. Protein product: CASSPTPYGYAF.

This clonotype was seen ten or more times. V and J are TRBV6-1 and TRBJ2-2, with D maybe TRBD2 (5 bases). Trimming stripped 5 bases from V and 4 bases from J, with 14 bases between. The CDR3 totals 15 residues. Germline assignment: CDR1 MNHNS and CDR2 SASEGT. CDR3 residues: CASSLLYRGTGELFF. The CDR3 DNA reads TGTGCCAGCAGTCTCTTATACCGGGGCACCGGGGAGCTGTTTTTT.